This TCR beta chain appears in the sequencing data of a study of B cell selection in AIRE deficiency. To note about this clone: Its matching antigen is unknown.

The study's findings and limits: Roughly 28% of healthy-donor shared Treg TCRbeta sequences appeared in patient Tconv cells. Healthy donors alone shared under 35% of 3,300 or so Treg sequences; patients alone about 10%.

Here immunoSEQ multiplex PCR was the method, and the copy in TCRdb shows in-frame clones only, minus some. The sample shows about 23,000 clones, 95% to 98% of them seen only once. The CDR3 consists of 15 residues. Trimming pared 2 bases from V and 4 bases from J, leaving 14 bases between. The germline gives CDR1 MDHEN, CDR2 SYDVKM. Conventional CD4 T cells were sorted as CD4+CD127+ cells. Sequencing used conventional CD4+ T cells sorted from PBMCs. The rearrangement joins TRBV28 to TRBJ1-2; tentatively, D is TRBD1 (5 bases). This sequence originates from a human donor with AIRE deficiency. DNA of the CDR3: TGTGCCAGCAGTTTAGACAGCCCCAGTGGCTATGGCTACACCTTC. It translates to CASSLDSPSGYGYTF.